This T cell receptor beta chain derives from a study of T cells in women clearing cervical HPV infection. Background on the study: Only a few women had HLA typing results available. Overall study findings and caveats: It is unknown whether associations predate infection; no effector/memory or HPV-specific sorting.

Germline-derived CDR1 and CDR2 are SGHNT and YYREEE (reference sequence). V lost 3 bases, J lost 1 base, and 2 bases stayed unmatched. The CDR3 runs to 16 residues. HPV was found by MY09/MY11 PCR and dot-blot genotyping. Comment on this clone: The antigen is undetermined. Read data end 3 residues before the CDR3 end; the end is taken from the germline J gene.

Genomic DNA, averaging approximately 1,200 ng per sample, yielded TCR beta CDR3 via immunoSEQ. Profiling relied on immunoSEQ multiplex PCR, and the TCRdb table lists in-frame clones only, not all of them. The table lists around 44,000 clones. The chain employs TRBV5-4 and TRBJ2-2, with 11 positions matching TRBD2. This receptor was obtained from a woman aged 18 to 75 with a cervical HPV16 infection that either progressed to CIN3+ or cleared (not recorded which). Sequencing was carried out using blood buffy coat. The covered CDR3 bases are TGTGCCAGCAGCTCTGGACTAGCGGGGAACACCGGGGAG. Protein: CASSSGLAGNTGE. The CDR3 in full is CASSSGLAGNTGELFF.